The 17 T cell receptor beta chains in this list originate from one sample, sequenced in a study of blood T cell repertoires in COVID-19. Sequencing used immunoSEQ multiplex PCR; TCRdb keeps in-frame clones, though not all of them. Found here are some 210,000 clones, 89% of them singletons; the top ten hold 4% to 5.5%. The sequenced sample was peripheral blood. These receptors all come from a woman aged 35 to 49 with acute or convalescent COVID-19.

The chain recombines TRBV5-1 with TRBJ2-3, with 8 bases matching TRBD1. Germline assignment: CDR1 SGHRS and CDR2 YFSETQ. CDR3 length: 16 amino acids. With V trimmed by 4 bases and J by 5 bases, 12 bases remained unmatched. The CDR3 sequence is CASSRQGQGAGDTQYF. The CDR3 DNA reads TGCGCCAGCAGCCGGCAGGGGCAGGGGGCCGGAGATACGCAGTATTTT. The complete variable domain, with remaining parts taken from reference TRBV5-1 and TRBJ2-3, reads KAGVTQTPRYLIKTRGQQVTLSCSPISGHRSVSWYQQTPGQGLQFLFEYFSETQRNKGNFPGRFSGRQFSNSRSEMNVSTLELGDSALYLCASSRQGQGAGDTQYFGPGTRLTVL.

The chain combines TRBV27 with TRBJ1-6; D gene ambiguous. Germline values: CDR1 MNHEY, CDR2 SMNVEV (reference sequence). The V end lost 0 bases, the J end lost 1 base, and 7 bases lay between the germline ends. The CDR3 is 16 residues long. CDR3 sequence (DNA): TGTGCCAGCAGTTTATCCGGCGGGTCCTATAATTCACCCCTCCACTTT. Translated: CASSLSGGSYNSPLHF.

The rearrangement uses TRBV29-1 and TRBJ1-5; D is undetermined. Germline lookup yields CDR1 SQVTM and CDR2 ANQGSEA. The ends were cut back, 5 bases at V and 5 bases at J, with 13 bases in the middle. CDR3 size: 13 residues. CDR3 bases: TGCAGCGTTAGAGGCAGTGTTGATCAGCCCCAGCATTTT. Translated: CSVRGSVDQPQHF.

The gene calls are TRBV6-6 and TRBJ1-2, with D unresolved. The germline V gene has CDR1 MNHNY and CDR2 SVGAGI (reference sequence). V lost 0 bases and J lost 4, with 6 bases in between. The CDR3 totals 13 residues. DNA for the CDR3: TGTGCCAGCAGTTACTCCCGAGTCTATGGCTACACCTTC. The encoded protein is CASSYSRVYGYTF.

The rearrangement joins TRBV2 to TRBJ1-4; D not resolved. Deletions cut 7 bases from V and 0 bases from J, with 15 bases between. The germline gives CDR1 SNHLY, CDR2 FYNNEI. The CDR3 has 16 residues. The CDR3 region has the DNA TGTGCCAGCACCTACAGCCTCACCGCAACTAATGAAAAACTGTTTTTT. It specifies CASTYSLTATNEKLFF.

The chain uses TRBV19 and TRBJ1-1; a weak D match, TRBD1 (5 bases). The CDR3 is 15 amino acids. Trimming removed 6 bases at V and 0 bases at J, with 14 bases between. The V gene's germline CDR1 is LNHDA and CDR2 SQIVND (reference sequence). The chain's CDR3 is CASSQLGRMNTEAFF. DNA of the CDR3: TGTGCCAGTAGCCAACTGGGGCGGATGAACACTGAAGCTTTCTTT. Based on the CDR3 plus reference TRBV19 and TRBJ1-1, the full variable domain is DGGITQSPKYLFRKEGQNVTLSCEQNLNHDAMYWYRQDPGQGLRLIYYSQIVNDFQKGDIAEGYSVSREKKESFPLTVTSAQKNPTAFYLCASSQLGRMNTEAFFGQGTRLTVV.

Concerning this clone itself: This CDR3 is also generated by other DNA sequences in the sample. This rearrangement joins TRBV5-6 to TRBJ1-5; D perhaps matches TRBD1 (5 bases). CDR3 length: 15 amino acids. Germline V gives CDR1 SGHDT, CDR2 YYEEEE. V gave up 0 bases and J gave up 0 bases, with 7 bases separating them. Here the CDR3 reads CASSLGGYSNQPQHF. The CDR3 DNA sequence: TGTGCCAGCAGCTTGGGGGGCTATAGCAATCAGCCCCAGCATTTT.

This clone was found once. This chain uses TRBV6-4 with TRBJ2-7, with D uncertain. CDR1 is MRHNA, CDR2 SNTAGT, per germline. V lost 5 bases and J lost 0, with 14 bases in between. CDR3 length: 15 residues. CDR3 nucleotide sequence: TGTGCCAGCAGTCTCCTCCTCGACAACTCCTACGAGCAGTACGTC. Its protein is CASSLLLDNSYEQYV.

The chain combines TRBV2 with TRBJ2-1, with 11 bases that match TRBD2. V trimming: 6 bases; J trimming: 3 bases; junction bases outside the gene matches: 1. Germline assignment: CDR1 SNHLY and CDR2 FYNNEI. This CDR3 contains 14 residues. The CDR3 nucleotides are TGTGCCAGCAGCGGGACTAGCGGCTACAATGAGCAGTTCTTC. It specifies CASSGTSGYNEQFF.

CDR3 region: CASSEFAGGPYEQYV. The CDR3, as DNA: TGTGCCAGCAGTGAATTCGCGGGCGGACCCTACGAGCAGTACGTC. The rearrangement uses TRBV6-1 and TRBJ2-7; weak D call: TRBD2 (5 bases). Germline CDR1 is MNHNS and CDR2 is SASEGT. The CDR3 consists of 15 residues. The V and J ends lost 2 bases and 2 bases respectively, with 13 bases between them.

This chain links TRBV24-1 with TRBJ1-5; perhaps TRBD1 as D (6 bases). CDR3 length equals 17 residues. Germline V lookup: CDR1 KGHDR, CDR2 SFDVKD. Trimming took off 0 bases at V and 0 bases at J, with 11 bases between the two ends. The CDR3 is CATSDLVTGYSNQPQHF. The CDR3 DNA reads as TGTGCCACCAGTGATTTGGTTACAGGGTATAGCAATCAGCCCCAGCATTTT.

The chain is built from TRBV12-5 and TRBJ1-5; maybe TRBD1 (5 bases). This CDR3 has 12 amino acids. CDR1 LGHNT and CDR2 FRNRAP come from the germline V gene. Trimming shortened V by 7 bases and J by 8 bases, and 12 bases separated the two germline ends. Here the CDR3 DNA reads TGTGCTAGTGCTGCCCCGGGGGAGCCCCAGCATTTT. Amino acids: CASAAPGEPQHF.

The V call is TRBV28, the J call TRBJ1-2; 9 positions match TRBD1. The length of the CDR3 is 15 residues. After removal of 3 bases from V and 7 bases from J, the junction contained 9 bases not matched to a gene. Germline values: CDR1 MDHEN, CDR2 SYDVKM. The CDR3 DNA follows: TGTGCCAGCAGTTTCCATGAACAGGGGGCAGGTGGCTACACCTTC. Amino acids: CASSFHEQGAGGYTF.

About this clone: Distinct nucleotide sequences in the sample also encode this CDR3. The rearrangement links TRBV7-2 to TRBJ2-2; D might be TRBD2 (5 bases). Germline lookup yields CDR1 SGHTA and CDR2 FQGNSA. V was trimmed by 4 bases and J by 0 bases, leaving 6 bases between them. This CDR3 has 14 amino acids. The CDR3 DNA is TGTGCCAGCAGCTCACTAGCGAACACCGGGGAGCTGTTTTTT. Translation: CASSSLANTGELFF.

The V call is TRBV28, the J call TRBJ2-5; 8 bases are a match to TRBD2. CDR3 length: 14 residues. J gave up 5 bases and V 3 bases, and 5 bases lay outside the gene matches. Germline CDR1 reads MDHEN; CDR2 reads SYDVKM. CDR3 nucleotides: TGTGCCAGCAGTTTCGGGGGGGCCCGGGAGACCCAGTACTTC. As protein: CASSFGGARETQYF.

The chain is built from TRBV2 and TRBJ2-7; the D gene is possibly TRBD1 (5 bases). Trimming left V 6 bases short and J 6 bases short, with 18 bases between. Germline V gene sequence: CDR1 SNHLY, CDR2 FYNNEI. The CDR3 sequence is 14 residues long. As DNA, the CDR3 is TGTGCCAGCAGCCAGGGTTTGACGTACGGCGAGCAGTACGTC. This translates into CASSQGLTYGEQYV.

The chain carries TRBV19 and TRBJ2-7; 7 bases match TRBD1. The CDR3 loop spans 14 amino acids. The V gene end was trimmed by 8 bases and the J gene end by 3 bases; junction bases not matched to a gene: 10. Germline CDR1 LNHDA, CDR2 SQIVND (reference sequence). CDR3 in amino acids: CASRCLDRDYEQYV. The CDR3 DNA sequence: TGTGCCAGTCGGTGCCTCGACAGGGACTACGAGCAGTACGTC.